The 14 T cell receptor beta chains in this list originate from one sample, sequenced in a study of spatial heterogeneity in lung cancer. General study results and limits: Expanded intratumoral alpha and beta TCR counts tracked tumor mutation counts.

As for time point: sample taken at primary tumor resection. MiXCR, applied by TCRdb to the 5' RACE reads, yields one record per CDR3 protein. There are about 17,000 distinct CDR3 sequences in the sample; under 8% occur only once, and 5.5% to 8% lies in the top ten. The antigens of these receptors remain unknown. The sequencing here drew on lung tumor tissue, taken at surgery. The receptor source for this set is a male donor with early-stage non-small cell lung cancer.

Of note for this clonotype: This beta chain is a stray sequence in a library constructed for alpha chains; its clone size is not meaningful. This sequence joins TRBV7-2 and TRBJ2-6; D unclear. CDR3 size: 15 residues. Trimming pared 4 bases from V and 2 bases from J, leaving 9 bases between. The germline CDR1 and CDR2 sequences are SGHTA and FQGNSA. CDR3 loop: CASSSGGAGANVLTF. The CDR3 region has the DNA TGTGCCAGCAGCTCCGGCGGAGCTGGGGCCAACGTCCTGACTTTC.

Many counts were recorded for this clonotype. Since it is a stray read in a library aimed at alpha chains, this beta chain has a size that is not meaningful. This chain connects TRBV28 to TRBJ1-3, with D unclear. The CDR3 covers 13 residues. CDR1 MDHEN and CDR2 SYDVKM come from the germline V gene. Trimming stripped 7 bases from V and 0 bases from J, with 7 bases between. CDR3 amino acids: CASNFLSGNTIYF. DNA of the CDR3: TGTGCCAGCAACTTCCTCTCTGGAAACACCATATATTTT.

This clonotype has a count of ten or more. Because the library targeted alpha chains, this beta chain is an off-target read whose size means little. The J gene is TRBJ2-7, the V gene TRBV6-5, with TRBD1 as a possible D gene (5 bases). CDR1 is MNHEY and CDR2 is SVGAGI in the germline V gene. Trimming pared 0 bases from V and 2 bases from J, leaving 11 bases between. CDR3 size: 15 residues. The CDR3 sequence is CASSYSDSATYEQYF. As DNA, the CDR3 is TGTGCCAGCAGTTACTCCGACAGCGCTACCTACGAGCAGTACTTC.

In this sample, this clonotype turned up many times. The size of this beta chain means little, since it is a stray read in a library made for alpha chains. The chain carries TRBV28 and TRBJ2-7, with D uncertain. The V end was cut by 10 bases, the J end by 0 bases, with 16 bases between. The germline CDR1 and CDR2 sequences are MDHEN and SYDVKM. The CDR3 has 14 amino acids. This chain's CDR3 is CATLGMLNSYEQYF. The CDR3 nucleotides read TGTGCCACCCTTGGGATGTTAAACTCCTACGAGCAGTACTTC.

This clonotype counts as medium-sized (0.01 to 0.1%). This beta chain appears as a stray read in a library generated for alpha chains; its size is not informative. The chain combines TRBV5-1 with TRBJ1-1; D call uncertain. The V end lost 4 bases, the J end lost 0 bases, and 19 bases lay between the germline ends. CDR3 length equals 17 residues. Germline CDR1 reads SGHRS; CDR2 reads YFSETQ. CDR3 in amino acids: CASSLGLTSYMNTEAFF. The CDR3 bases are TGCGCCAGCAGCCTTGGACTCACGAGTTACATGAACACTGAAGCTTTCTTT.

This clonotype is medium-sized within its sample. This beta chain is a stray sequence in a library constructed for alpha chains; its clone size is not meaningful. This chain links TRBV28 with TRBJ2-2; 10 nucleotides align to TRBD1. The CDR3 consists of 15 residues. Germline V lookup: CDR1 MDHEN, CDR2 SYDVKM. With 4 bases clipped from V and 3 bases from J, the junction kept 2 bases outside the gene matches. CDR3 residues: CASSSGQGDTGELFF. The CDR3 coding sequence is TGTGCCAGCAGTTCTGGACAGGGGGACACCGGGGAGCTGTTTTTT.

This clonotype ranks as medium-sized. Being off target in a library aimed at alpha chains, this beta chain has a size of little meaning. CDR3 in amino acids: CSARDPSLRRVPYEQYF. CDR3 DNA: TGCAGTGCTAGAGACCCCTCCCTACGGCGGGTTCCCTACGAGCAGTACTTC. The chain joins TRBV20-1 to TRBJ2-7; the D gene is possibly TRBD2 (5 bases). The CDR3 contains 17 residues. V was clipped by 0 bases and J by 2 bases, with 20 bases between them. CDR1 is DFQATT and CDR2 is SNEGSKA in the germline V gene (reference sequence).

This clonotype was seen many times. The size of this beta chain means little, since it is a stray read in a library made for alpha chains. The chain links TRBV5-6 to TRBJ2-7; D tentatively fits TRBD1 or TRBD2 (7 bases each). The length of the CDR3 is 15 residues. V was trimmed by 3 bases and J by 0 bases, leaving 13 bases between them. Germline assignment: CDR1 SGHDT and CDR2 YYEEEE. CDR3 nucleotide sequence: TGTGCCAGCAGCTGGGGGGGACAGAGCTCCTACGAGCAGTACTTC. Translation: CASSWGGQSSYEQYF.

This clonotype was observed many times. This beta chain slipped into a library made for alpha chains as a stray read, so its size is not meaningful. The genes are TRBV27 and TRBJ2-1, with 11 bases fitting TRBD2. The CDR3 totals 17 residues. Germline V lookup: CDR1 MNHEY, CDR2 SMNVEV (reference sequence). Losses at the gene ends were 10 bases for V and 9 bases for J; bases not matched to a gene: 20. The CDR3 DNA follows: TGTGCCACCGTGGGGTTGGTAGCGGGAGGGCTTATACCTGAGCAGTTCTTC. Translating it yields CATVGLVAGGLIPEQFF.

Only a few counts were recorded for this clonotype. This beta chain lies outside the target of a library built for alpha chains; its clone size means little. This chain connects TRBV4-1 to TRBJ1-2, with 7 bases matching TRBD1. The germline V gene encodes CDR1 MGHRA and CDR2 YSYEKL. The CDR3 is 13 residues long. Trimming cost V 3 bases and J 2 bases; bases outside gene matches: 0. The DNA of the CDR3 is TGCGCCAGCAGCCAGGGACAGAACTATGGCTACACCTTC. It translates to CASSQGQNYGYTF.

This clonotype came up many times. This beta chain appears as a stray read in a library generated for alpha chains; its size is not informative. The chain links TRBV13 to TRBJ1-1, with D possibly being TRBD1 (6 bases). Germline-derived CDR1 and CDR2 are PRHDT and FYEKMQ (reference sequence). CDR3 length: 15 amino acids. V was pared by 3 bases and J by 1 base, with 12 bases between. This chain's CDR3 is CASSLRGASNTEAFF. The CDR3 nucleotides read TGTGCCAGCAGCTTGAGGGGGGCTTCGAACACTGAAGCTTTCTTT.

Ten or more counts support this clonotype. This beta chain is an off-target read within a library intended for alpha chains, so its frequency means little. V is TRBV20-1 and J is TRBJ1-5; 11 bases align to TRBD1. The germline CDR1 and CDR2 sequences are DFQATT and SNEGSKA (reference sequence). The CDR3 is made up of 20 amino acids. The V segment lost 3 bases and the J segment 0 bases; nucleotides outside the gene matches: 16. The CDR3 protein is CSARANPGQGDGYSNQPQHF. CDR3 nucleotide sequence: TGCAGTGCTAGGGCTAATCCGGGACAGGGGGACGGGTATAGCAATCAGCCCCAGCATTTT.

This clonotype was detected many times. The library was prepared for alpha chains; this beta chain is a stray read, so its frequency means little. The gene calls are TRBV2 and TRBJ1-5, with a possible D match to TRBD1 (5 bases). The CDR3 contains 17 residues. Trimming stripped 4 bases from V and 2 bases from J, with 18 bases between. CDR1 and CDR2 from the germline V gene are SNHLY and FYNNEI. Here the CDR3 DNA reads TGTGCCAGCAGTGTCCGGTCGGGGGGGTCTGGCAATCAGCCCCAGCATTTT. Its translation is CASSVRSGGSGNQPQHF. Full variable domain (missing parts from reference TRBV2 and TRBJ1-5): EPEVTQTPSHQVTQMGQEVILRCVPISNHLYFYWYRQILGQKVEFLVSFYNNEISEKSEIFDDQFSVERPDGSNFTLKIRSTKLEDSAMYFCASSVRSGGSGNQPQHFGDGTRLSIL.

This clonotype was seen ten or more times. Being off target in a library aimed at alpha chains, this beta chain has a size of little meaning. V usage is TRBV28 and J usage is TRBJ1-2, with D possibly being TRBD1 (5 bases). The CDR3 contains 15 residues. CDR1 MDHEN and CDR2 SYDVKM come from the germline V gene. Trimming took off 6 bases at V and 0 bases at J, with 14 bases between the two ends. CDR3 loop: CASRMMGGANYGYTF. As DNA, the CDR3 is TGTGCCAGCAGAATGATGGGGGGAGCTAACTATGGCTACACCTTC.